The TCR beta chain described here comes from a study of response to subunit inactivated influenza vaccine listed by TCRdb under 2018. Concerning the study at large: The study used deep quantitative T cell receptor repertoire profiling to track responses to a trivalent subunit inactivated influenza vaccine. What the authors observed across the whole study: The authors suggested that each seasonal influenza vaccination may recruit only a limited number of new T cells.

CDR1 and CDR2, per the germline V gene, are MNHNS and SASEGT. The junction carries 21 bases between V and J, which are trimmed by 6 bases and 6 bases respectively. The CDR3, from cysteine to phenylalanine, totals 15 residues. Solely the CDR3 DNA is kept, with 45 bases framed from the first base. In regard to this clonotype: It has no known antigen specificity. Base qualities are not provided; no much larger clone lies one nucleotide away.

Library preparation was by RT-PCR. The listed sequencing device is Illumina HiSeq 2500. TCRdb reworked the public reads: Q25 trimming with fastp, MiXCR clone assembly, productive beta chains retained. Merged by CDR3 protein, the rows form single entries marked with the most common genes and DNA. This sample gives roughly 570,000 distinct CDR3 sequences in total; 10% to 15% of them show up just once. The leading ten clones occupy approximately 14% of the sample. The meaning of the sample's time point label: approximately 40 days after influenza vaccine administration. Rearrangement joined TRBV6-1 to TRBJ2-7; D gene: possibly TRBD2, on 5 matching bases. Sample: PBMCs from blood, taken around seven weeks after vaccination. This sequence was found in a man aged 45-65 years who received an inactivated influenza vaccine. Donor details come from another sample of the same person, matched by shared clones. CDR3 loop: CASRHPGVESGEQYF. The DNA reads as follows: TGTGCCAGCAGACATCCAGGCGTGGAAAGCGGCGAGCAGTACTTC.